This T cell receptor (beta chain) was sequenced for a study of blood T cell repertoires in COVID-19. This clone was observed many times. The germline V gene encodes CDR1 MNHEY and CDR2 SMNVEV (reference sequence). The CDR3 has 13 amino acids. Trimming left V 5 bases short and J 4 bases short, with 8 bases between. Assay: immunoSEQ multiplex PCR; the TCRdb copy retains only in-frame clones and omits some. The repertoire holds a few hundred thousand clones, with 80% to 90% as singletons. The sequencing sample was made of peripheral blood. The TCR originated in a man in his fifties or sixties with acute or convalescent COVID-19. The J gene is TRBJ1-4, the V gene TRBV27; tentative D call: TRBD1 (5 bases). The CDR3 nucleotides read TGTGCCAGCAGTCTGACAGTTAATGAAAAACTGTTTTTT. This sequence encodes CASSLTVNEKLFF.